There are many counts of the clone carrying this TCR beta chain. What it binds is not known. V lost 4 bases and J 7 bases, leaving 17 bases between the germline ends. This CDR3 comprises 14 residues. These data originate in a study of T cell repertoires in cytomegalovirus infection. Study at large: Matching HLA type and CMV infection were both indicated by public TCR beta signatures. Study conclusions and caveats: Across the ex vivo response, the dominant clonotypes were HLA-C-restricted CMV-specific TCR beta clonotypes.

Using its own MiXCR run on the reads, TCRdb lists one record per CDR3 protein. The profile shows about 490,000 distinct CDR3 sequences, approximately 10% of them singletons. The chain couples TRBV12-3 or TRBV12-4 to TRBJ2-7, with D unresolved. The specimen sequenced was PBMCs. The origin of this receptor is a human donor in good health (CMV status not recorded). Some clones in this sample may be carry-over from other donors' samples. This CDR3 is CASSSIQRLGEQYF. The CDR3, as DNA: TGTGCCAGCAGTTCCATACAAAGGTTGGGGGAGCAGTACTTC.